This paragraph reports one T cell receptor beta chain. Its recognized antigen is unknown. Per-base qualities were not stored, and no clone one base away is much larger. In total, over 600 healthy bone marrow donors made up the cohort. At the time of sampling, every cohort member was nominally healthy, though immune exposures that went unrecorded were likely present. The donor was CMV seronegative and was included in the group of about 350 seronegative cohort members. A peripheral blood sample was collected from each donor, and TCR beta sequencing was performed on peripheral blood mononuclear cells. Genomic DNA extraction from the blood cell samples was performed with the Qiagen DNeasy Blood Extraction Kit. This record comes from a study of cytomegalovirus exposure and HLA in healthy donors (dated by TCRdb to the late 2010s). Concerning the study at large: According to an earlier analysis of a few hundred of the donors, roughly 180 million T cells yielded 100 million or so unique TCR beta sequences and about 280 Gb of sequence data. An earlier analysis of approximately 580 of the donors used high-throughput TCR beta sequencing to judge whether each TCR beta V gene segment behaved as functional or pseudogenic. The later analysis used no new phenotypic data to find candidate immune exposures, relying instead on TCR beta sequences and their occurrence across donors. To predict cytomegalovirus infection status, the study combined high-throughput TCR immunosequencing, statistical association of individual TCRs with disease status, and machine learning. In a later genetic analysis, genome-wide SNP genotypes for about 55% of the roughly 700 donors were used, and that subset was treated as a discovery cohort. Across about 370 genotyped donors of the cohort, an average of roughly 200,000 unique TCR beta nucleotide sequences per donor were sequenced, and 15% to 20% of those sequences were non-productive. Donor age, sex, ethnicity and CMV serostatus were collected together with the repertoire data. The study used immunosequencing to profile the T cell repertoires of approximately 630 subjects and linked those repertoires to cytomegalovirus serostatus. An early release that covered more than 550 HLA-typed donors contained around 330 gigabases of sequencing data and tens of millions of unique TCR sequences. A later analysis re-examined previously published TCR beta repertoires from over 500 donors and added high-resolution HLA genotyping to investigate patterns of TCR occurrence. HLA typing covered class I and class II loci at four-digit resolution. The genetic ancestry cluster associated with self-reported Caucasian donors included 65% to 90% of the 300 to 400 genotyped donors. The number of donors typed differed by locus, with about 629-630 for A, B, C, DRB1 and DQB1, over 500 for DQA1, 600 to 610 for DPA1, and around 460 for DPB1. The aim of the study was to test whether cataloging public T cell receptors could identify signatures of past pathogen exposure. A separate validation cohort of 100 to 150 different subjects was used in addition to the approximately 670-subject first cohort. Every discovery cohort repertoire had been produced on one sequencing platform. Four to six DR-DQ haplotypes were handled as single units for association and clustering, since linkage in the cohort was strong.

The germline V gene provides CDR1 KGHSY and CDR2 FQNENV. Including cysteine and phenylalanine, the CDR3 has 17 amino acids. Only CDR3 DNA is held: 51 bases, read in frame from base 1. V sheds 0 bases and J sheds 4 bases, leaving 16 bases between their ends. The paper's findings and limits, for the study overall: Only TCR beta chains were sequenced in this cohort, and the absence of alpha or paired-chain data limited detectable features. A group of highly shared sequence variants was considered likely to be a technical artifact of the sequencing pipeline. A total of around 150 TCR beta chains were listed by the study as associated with cytomegalovirus. A further reported finding was that TCR beta sequences accurately predicted the HLA-A and HLA-B alleles for most subjects in the first cohort. Linkage disequilibrium might explain the correlated functional status among segregating V segments, but an unknown experimental factor could not be excluded. The authors suggested that the approach could potentially be generalized to other disease states and immunological phenotypes. CMV serostatus was the only immune exposure information available for the cohort. In vitro tests confirmed that a few of the cytomegalovirus-associated TCR beta chains recognize cytomegalovirus antigens. A later genetic analysis reported fewer N-insertions in productive TCRs among donors in an Asian-associated ancestry cluster than the roughly 720-donor mean. About 17 rarely observed V segments, including chromosome 9 orphons, were excluded from the earlier analysis of approximately 500 of the donors because counts were too low. In a later analysis, TCR association rates were found to vary across HLA loci, with the most associated TCRs seen for DRB1 alleles and the fewest for HLA-C alleles. The presence/absence analyses assumed that sequencing depth was roughly uniform across donors, and that assumption may not be true. According to a later analysis, parvovirus B19, influenza, CMV and Epstein-Barr virus appeared linked to several top co-occurrence clusters. The 87-base-pair reads could not distinguish some IMGT-functional V segments, including TRBV6-2 and TRBV6-3, so those segments were excluded. Across donors, most TCR sequences were observed very rarely, whereas some public TCRs were present in many individuals. At a false discovery rate of 0.05, a later analysis linked approximately 18,000 TCR beta sequences to specific HLA alleles. A later genetic analysis associated a missense DCLRE1C variant with V-gene and J-gene trimming of TCR beta chains, and an independent cohort replicated the association. HLA typing was unavailable for some donors at each locus, so association tests used only the typed subset. A later analysis found that HLA-associated TCR beta chains were more clonally expanded and had lower generation probabilities than equally common non-associated chains. When HLA alleles, especially DR and DQ, strongly co-occurred, TCR associations were difficult to assign to individual alleles. Broadly in line with IMGT annotations, most TCR beta V segments showed up in productive rearrangements about 87% or about 30% of the time in an earlier analysis of about 500 of the donors. The classifier was reported to diagnose cytomegalovirus status with high specificity and sensitivity in both the original cohort and the validation cohort. In a later analysis, most CMV-associated TCR beta chains were found to appear HLA-restricted, with HLA associations seemingly driven largely by CMV exposure.

The library was made by the immunoSEQ multiplex PCR assay. For the multiplex PCR, a mixture combining 60 forward primers for TCR Vbeta segments and 13 reverse primers for TCR Jbeta segments was used. Amplification of the CDR3 region of rearranged TCR beta genes was performed with a multiplex PCR assay on genomic DNA. The amplified TCR beta libraries were sequenced on the Illumina HiSeq System as 87-base-pair reads. Per the original workflow: A later analysis tallied 75 million to 95 million unique TCR beta chains across the 666 repertoires, and about 10 million of those chains were shared by two or more donors. Raw reads were error-corrected and collapsed into unique sequences by a nearest-neighbor algorithm in which closely related sequences were merged to remove PCR and sequencing errors. V, D and J gene segments were assigned by aligning CDR3 sequences to IMGT reference sequences. Each retained sequence needed at least a six-nucleotide match to both a V gene segment and a J gene segment. Rearrangements were called productive when the CDR3 lacked stop codons and stayed in frame with V and J; all others were non-productive. Following IMGT convention, CDR3 was defined as the stretch from the second conserved V-encoded cysteine to the conserved J-encoded phenylalanine. The earlier analysis of 500 to 650 of the donors excluded any sequence lacking an unambiguous match to a single V gene segment. In an earlier analysis of approximately 500 of the donors, a V segment was called functional when productive rearrangements were above 56.7%, and segregating when the standard deviation between donors exceeded 5%. A statistical classification framework was built for diagnosing cytomegalovirus status from the catalog of TCR beta chain sequences. In a later analysis, TCR nucleotide sequences were compared against IMGT/GENE-DB human TR gene sequences so that V and J genes could be assigned. Using the TCRdist pipeline, a later analysis assigned CDR3 sequences along with most-parsimonious VDJ recombination scenarios. A later analysis defined each TCR beta chain by its CDR3 amino acid sequence plus V-gene family, and excluded reads lacking a unique V-gene family. A later analysis removed several hundred highly shared, low-generation-probability nucleotide sequences to deal with suspected cross-contamination and a sequencing artifact. For each public chain, a later analysis derived a clonal expansion index from normalized ranks of inferred template counts within each repertoire. A later analysis computed generation probabilities with a VDJ recombination model fitted to out-of-frame rearrangements, and checked the results against IGoR. In a later analysis, hypergeometric tests were used to score TCR-TCR, TCR-HLA and TCR-CMV co-occurrence, with a repertoire-size bias correction applied to TCR pairs. A later analysis estimated false discovery rates by permuting HLA or CMV assignments 20 times. A later analysis grouped co-occurring TCRs with DBSCAN, adding TCRdist sequence similarity when clustering within HLA-allele-positive subsets. Repertoires with fewer than 30,000 or more than 120,000 public chains were left out of co-occurrence clustering, as were a handful of repertoires with anomalous nucleotide sharing. Not all clones reach the TCRdb copy of this immuneACCESS table, which keeps in-frame sequences only. Checked studies attribute under half of the gap to unresolved V genes and leave the rest unexplained. The DNA was the basis for D and trimming; V, J and clone size are from that table. The sample table shows 100,000 to 150,000 clones, and 72% are seen once. Jointly, the top ten make up around 4% of the sample.

The chain uses TRBV16 and TRBJ2-1, and perhaps TRBD1 as D gene, on 5 matching bases. The origin of this receptor is a man aged 30 to 39 in good health and CMV-seronegative. Sequenced material: PBMCs. The nucleotides are TGTGCCAGCAGCCAATCCCCCGCCAGGGTGGGTTACAATGAGCAGTTCTTC. Its translation reads: CASSQSPARVGYNEQFF.